The rows below give T cell receptor beta chains drawn from one sample of a study of beta chain features in type 1 diabetes. Clones were read by immunoSEQ multiplex PCR, and TCRdb kept only the in-frame ones, dropping some. The sample lists about 44,000 clones; about 51% were seen once. The sequenced sample was Tregs from blood. The origin of the receptors is a woman between 18 and 30 years old in good health. Each CDR3 is given with its conserved first and last residue. Fields, in order: D gene, V gene, J gene, CDR3 length, clone size, CDR3 DNA, CDR3 protein. A D gene is named only where the DNA matches it firmly. A row's size may be missing; if present it is once, few, many or a size class.

TRBD2,TRBV2,TRBJ2-2,18,-,TGTGCCAGCAGTGAAAGGGCGGGTAGCGGGATGAACACCGGGGAGCTGTTTTTT,CASSERAGSGMNTGELFF
-,TRBV19,TRBJ2-5,14,-,TGTGCCAGTAGTATAGGAGGAAGCCAAGAGACCCAGTACTTC,CASSIGGSQETQYF
TRBD2,TRBV7-2,TRBJ2-5,15,few,TGTGCCAGCAGCTTCCGACTAGCGCCTCAAGAGACCCAGTACTTC,CASSFRLAPQETQYF
-,TRBV29-1,TRBJ1-1,13,-,TGCAGCGTTACTTACAGGGAGAGCGCTGAAGCTTTCTTT,CSVTYRESAEAFF
-,TRBV4-3,TRBJ1-1,14,-,TGCGCCAGCAGCCAAGAGGAGGGGAGGACTGAAGCTTTCTTT,CASSQEEGRTEAFF
-,TRBV29-1,TRBJ2-6,15,few,TGCAGCGTTGGGGACAAGAGCTCTGGGGCCAACGTCCTGACTTTC,CSVGDKSSGANVLTF
TRBD1,TRBV7-9,TRBJ2-7,14,once,TGTGCCAGCAGCTCCCCGGGACAGGGTTACGAGCAGTACTTC,CASSSPGQGYEQYF
TRBD2,TRBV5-1,TRBJ2-1,14,-,TGCGCCAGCAGCCCCGGGACTAGCGGCAATGAGCAGTTCTTC,CASSPGTSGNEQFF
TRBD1,TRBV27,TRBJ2-1,15,-,TGTGCCAGCAGTCCACGTCCGGGACAGTTCAATGAGCAGTTCTTC,CASSPRPGQFNEQFF
TRBD2,TRBV6-1,TRBJ2-5,15,few,TGTGCCACTCTCGGGACTAGCGACATCCAATGGACCCAGTACTTC,CATLGTSDIQWTQYF
TRBD2,TRBV5-4,TRBJ2-7,14,-,TGTGCCAGCAGCTCCCGCGGGAGCTCCTACGAGCAGTACTTC,CASSSRGSSYEQYF
-,TRBV6-1,TRBJ1-2,14,-,TGTGCCAGCAAGGTTGTTGGACAATACTATGGCTACACCTTC,CASKVVGQYYGYTF
TRBD2,TRBV7-2,TRBJ2-1,14,-,TGTGCCAGCAACCGACTAGCGGGAGCTTATGAGCAGTTCTTC,CASNRLAGAYEQFF
-,TRBV28,TRBJ1-5,15,-,TGTGCCAGCAGTTTAGGGGGGGGGAGCAATCAGCCCCAGCATTTT,CASSLGGGSNQPQHF
-,TRBV7-2,TRBJ2-7,15,-,TGTGCCAGCAGCCAACCCGTAGCGGCCACCTACGAGCAGTACTTC,CASSQPVAATYEQYF
TRBD2,TRBV5-1,TRBJ2-1,16,-,TGCGCCAGCAGCCCCCAACTAGCGGGAGGGGGTGATGAGCAGTTCTTC,CASSPQLAGGGDEQFF
TRBD1,TRBV7-9,TRBJ2-1,13,-,TGTGCCAGCAGCTCAGGGACAGTCATTGTTAAGTTCTTC,CASSSGTVIVKFF
TRBD2,TRBV5-4,TRBJ2-5,19,-,TGTGCCAGCAGCGGGGGACTAGCGGGAGGAGCGGGAAGGCAAGAGACCCAGTACTTC,CASSGGLAGGAGRQETQYF
TRBD1,TRBV10-3,TRBJ2-7,15,-,TGTGCCATCAGTGAATCCGGGACAGGGGACTACGAGCAGTACTTC,CAISESGTGDYEQYF
TRBD1,TRBV29-1,TRBJ1-3,15,-,TGCAGCGTTACCGGGACAGGGGGCGCTGGAAACACCATATATTTT,CSVTGTGGAGNTIYF
TRBD2,TRBV19,TRBJ2-7,13,-,TGTGCCAGCGGGAGGGCCTTTCCCTACGAGCAGTACTTC,CASGRAFPYEQYF
-,TRBV29-1,TRBJ2-5,14,-,TGCAGCGTTCGGAGGGGGCTAGCGGGAGAGACCCAGTACTTC,CSVRRGLAGETQYF
TRBD2,TRBV5-1,TRBJ2-7,16,-,TGCGCCAGCAGCTTGTGGGGGACTAGCGGGGCCTACGAGCAGTACTTC,CASSLWGTSGAYEQYF
-,TRBV7-2,TRBJ1-2,16,-,TGTGCCAGCAGCTTTGTCCGGGACACCTCCCTTTCGGGCTACACCTTC,CASSFVRDTSLSGYTF
-,TRBV7-2,TRBJ2-2,15,-,TGTGCCAGCATCCAGGGATCAACGAACACCGGGGAGCTGTTTTTT,CASIQGSTNTGELFF
-,TRBV6-5,TRBJ2-1,15,-,TGTGCCAGCAGTTACATGCGGGACTCCTACAATGAGCAGTTCTTC,CASSYMRDSYNEQFF
TRBD2,TRBV9,TRBJ2-7,15,few,TGTGCCAGCAGCGTAGCTGGGACTAGCGCCTACGAGCAGTACTTC,CASSVAGTSAYEQYF
-,TRBV28,TRBJ1-1,10,few,TGTGCCAGCAGTTTCATGGAAGCTTTCTTT,CASSFMEAFF
-,TRBV5-1,TRBJ2-2,14,-,TGCGCCAGCAGTGGGGGCCGGAACACCGGGGAGCTGTTTTTT,CASSGGRNTGELFF
TRBD2,TRBV7-9,TRBJ2-3,16,-,TGTGCCAGCAGCTATTTAGCGGGAGCGGGGACAGATACGCAGTATTTT,CASSYLAGAGTDTQYF
-,TRBV15,TRBJ2-4,12,-,TGTGCCACTAAGGGGGCCAAAAACATTCAGTACTTC,CATKGAKNIQYF
-,TRBV2,TRBJ2-1,14,-,TGTGCCAGCTTAGCCGACAGGGAGGTGAATGAGCAGTTCTTC,CASLADREVNEQFF
TRBD1,TRBV5-4,TRBJ2-7,15,-,TGTGCCAGCAGCTTGGGGGGACAGGGTTCCTACGAGCAGTACTTC,CASSLGGQGSYEQYF
-,TRBV7-2,TRBJ1-2,14,few,TGTGCCAGCAGCTTACAGGGTAGTAACTATGGCTACACCTTC,CASSLQGSNYGYTF
TRBD2,TRBV28,TRBJ2-1,17,-,TGTGCCAGCAGCCGACTAGCGTTCCGAAACTCCTACAATGAGCAGTTCTTC,CASSRLAFRNSYNEQFF
TRBD1,TRBV10-3,TRBJ1-1,18,-,TGTGCCATCAGTGAGATGGGAGAAGGGTGGACAGGGACCACTGAAGCTTTCTTT,CAISEMGEGWTGTTEAFF
-,TRBV28,TRBJ2-5,15,-,TGTGCCAGCAGTTTCGGTGGTGTCAGGGGAGAGACCCAGTACTTC,CASSFGGVRGETQYF
TRBD1,TRBV18,TRBJ2-1,14,-,TGTGCCAGCTCACCGGACAGGGCGAGCAATGAGCAGTTCTTC,CASSPDRASNEQFF
TRBD1,TRBV19,TRBJ1-5,16,medium-sized,TGTGCCAGTAGTATCCGCGTACAGGGGACGGGTCAGCCCCAGCATTTT,CASSIRVQGTGQPQHF
-,TRBV7-6,TRBJ1-4,16,few,TGTGCCAGCAGCCTTTCACGGACAGCAACTAATGAAAAACTGTTTTTT,CASSLSRTATNEKLFF
-,TRBV7-3,TRBJ2-2,20,few,TGTGCCAGCAGCTTAAGTCTCTTCGAATCCCCGGGAGTCAGGTCCGGGGAGCTGTTTTTT,CASSLSLFESPGVRSGELFF
-,TRBV28,TRBJ1-1,13,-,TGTGCCAGCAGTTTATTGGGTAGCGGTGAAGCTTTCTTT,CASSLLGSGEAFF
-,TRBV2,TRBJ2-1,13,-,TGTGCCAGCAGTGAAGGTACTTACAATGAGCAGTTCTTC,CASSEGTYNEQFF
TRBD2,TRBV7-3,TRBJ2-3,15,few,TGTGCCAGCAGCTCACGACTAGCGGGCACAGATACGCAGTATTTT,CASSSRLAGTDTQYF
TRBD2,TRBV2,TRBJ2-5,16,few,TGTGCCAGCAGTGAACGGCTAGCGGGAGGGGGGGAGACCCAGTACTTC,CASSERLAGGGETQYF
TRBD1,TRBV7-6,TRBJ1-1,16,-,TGTGCCAGCAGCTTAGAACAGGGGGATTTCGGCACTGAAGCTTTCTTT,CASSLEQGDFGTEAFF
TRBD1,TRBV6-5,TRBJ1-5,14,-,TGTGCCAGCAGGGAACACAGGGGTTATCAGCCCCAGCATTTT,CASREHRGYQPQHF
TRBD1,TRBV6-1,TRBJ1-3,15,-,TGTGCCAGCATTCCGGACAGGGACGCTGGAAACACCATATATTTT,CASIPDRDAGNTIYF
TRBD2,TRBV4-1,TRBJ2-1,16,-,TGCGCCAGCAGCCGTGGGACTAGCGGGGGTCACAATGAGCAGTTCTTC,CASSRGTSGGHNEQFF
TRBD2,TRBV7-8,TRBJ2-1,15,-,TGTGCCAGCAGCTTAGGGCTAGCGGGAGTTGCTGAGCAGTTCTTC,CASSLGLAGVAEQFF
-,TRBV6-5,TRBJ2-7,15,-,TGTGCCAGCACCTCATTGAGGAGGAGCTCCTACGAGCAGTACTTC,CASTSLRRSSYEQYF
TRBD1,TRBV29-1,TRBJ1-2,13,-,TGCAGCGTCCATAAGACAGGGACCTATGGCTACACCTTC,CSVHKTGTYGYTF
TRBD2,TRBV5-1,TRBJ2-5,17,-,TGCGCCAGCAGCTTGGATCAAGGACTAGCGCCTAAAGAGACCCAGTACTTC,CASSLDQGLAPKETQYF
TRBD2,TRBV4-3,TRBJ2-7,18,-,TGCGCCAGCAGCCAAGGAGGGCGGTGGACTAGCGGGCTCTACGAGCAGTACTTC,CASSQGGRWTSGLYEQYF
TRBD1,TRBV23-1,TRBJ2-1,17,medium-sized,TGCGCCAGCAGTCTCCAACGGACAGGGAGCTCCTACAATGAGCAGTTCTTC,CASSLQRTGSSYNEQFF